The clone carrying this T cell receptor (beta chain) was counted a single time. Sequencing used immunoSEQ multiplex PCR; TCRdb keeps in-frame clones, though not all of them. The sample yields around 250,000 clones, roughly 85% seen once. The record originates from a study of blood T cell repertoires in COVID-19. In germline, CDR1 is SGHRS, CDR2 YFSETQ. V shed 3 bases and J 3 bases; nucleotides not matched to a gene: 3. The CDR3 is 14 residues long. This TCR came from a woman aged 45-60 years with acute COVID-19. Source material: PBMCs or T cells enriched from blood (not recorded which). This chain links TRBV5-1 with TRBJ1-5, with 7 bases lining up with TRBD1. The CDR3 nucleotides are TGCGCCAGCAGCTCGGGACAGCTCAATCAGCCCCAGCATTTT. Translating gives CASSSGQLNQPQHF.